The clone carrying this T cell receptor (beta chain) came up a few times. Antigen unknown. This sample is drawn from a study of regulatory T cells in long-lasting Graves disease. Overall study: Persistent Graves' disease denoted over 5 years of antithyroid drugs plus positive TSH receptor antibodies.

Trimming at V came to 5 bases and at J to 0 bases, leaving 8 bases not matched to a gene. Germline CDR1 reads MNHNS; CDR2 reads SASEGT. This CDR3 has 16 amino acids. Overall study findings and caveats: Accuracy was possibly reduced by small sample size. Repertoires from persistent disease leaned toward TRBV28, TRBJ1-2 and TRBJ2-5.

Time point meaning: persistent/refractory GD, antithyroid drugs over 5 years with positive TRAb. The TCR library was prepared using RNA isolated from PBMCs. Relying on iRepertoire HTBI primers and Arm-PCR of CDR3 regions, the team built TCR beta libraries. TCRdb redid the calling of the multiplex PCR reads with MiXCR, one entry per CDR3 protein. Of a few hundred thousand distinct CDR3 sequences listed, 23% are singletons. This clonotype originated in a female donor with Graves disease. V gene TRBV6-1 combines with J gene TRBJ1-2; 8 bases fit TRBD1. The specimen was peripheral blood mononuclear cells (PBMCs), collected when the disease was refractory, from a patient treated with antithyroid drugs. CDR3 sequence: CASSQRTGRTNYGYTF. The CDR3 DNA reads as TGTGCCAGCAGTCAAAGGACAGGGAGGACTAACTATGGCTACACCTTC.